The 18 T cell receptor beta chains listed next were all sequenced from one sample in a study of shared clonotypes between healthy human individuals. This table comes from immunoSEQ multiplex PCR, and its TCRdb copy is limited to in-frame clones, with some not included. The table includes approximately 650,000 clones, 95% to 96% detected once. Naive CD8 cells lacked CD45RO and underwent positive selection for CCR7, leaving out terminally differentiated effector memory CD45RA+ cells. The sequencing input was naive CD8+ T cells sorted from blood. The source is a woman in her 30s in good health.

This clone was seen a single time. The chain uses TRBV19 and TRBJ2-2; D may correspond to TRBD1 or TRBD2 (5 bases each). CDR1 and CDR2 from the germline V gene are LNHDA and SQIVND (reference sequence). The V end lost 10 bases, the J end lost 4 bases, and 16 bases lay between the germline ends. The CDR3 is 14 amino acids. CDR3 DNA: TGTGCCACCACGAGAGGGGCACTCACCGGGGAGCTGTTTTTT. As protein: CATTRGALTGELFF.

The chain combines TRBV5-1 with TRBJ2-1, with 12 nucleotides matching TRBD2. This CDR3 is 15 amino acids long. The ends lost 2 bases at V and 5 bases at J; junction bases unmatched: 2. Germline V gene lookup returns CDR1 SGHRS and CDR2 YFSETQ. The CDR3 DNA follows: TGCGCCAGCAGCTTTGGACTAGCGGGGAACAATGAGCAGTTCTTC. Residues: CASSFGLAGNNEQFF.

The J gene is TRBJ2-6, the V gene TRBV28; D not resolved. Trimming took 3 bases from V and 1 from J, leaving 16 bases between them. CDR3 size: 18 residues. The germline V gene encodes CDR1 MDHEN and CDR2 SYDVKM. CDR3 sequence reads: CASSFRGRLESGANVLTF. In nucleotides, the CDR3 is TGTGCCAGCAGTTTCAGAGGCAGGTTGGAGTCTGGGGCCAACGTCCTGACTTTC.

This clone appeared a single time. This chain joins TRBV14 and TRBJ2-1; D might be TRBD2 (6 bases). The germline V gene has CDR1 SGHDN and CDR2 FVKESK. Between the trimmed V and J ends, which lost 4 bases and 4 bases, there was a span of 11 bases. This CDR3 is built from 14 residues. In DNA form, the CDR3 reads TGTGCCAGCAGCCCAAGGACTACGTACAATGAGCAGTTCTTC. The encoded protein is CASSPRTTYNEQFF.

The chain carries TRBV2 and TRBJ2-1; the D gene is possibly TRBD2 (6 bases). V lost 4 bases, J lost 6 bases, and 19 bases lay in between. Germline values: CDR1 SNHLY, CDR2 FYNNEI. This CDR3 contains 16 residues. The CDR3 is CASSGEYSGNFNEQFF. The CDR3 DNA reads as TGTGCCAGCAGTGGGGAGTATAGCGGAAATTTCAATGAGCAGTTCTTC.

The CDR3 spells CASSQELAGAGLTQYF. CDR3 DNA: TGTGCCAGCAGCCAAGAGCTAGCGGGAGCTGGCTTAACGCAGTATTTT. This chain uses TRBV4-2 with TRBJ2-3; 10 bases agree with TRBD2. With V trimmed by 0 bases and J by 9 bases, 9 bases remained unmatched. The CDR3 is 16 amino acids. The germline V gene has CDR1 LGHNA and CDR2 YNFKEQ.

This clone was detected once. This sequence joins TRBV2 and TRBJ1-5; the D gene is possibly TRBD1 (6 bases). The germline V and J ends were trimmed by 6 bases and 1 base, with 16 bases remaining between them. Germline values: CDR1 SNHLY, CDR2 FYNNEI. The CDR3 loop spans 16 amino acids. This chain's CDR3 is CASRRAGDSSNQPQHF. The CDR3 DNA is TGTGCCAGCAGGAGGGCAGGGGATTCGAGCAATCAGCCCCAGCATTTT.

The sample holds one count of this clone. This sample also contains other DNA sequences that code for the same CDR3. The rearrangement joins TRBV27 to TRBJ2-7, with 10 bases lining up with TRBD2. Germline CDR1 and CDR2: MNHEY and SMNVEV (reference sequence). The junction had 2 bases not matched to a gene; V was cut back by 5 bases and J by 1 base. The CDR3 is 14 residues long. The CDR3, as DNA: TGTGCCAGCAGTCTAGCGGGAGTTTCCTACGAGCAGTACTTC. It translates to CASSLAGVSYEQYF.

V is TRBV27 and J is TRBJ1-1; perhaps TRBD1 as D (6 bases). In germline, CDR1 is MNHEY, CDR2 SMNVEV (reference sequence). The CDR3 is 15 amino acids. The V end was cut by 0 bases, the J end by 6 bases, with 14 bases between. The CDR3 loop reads CASSLSSGGLSEAFF. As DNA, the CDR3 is TGTGCCAGCAGTTTATCGTCCGGGGGCTTGTCTGAAGCTTTCTTT.

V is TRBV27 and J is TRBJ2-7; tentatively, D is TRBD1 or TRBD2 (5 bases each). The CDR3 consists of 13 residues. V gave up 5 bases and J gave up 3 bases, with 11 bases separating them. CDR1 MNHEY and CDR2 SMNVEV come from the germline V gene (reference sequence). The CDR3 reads CASSPRDLYEQYF. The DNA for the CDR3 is TGTGCCAGCAGTCCCCGGGACCTCTACGAGCAGTACTTC.

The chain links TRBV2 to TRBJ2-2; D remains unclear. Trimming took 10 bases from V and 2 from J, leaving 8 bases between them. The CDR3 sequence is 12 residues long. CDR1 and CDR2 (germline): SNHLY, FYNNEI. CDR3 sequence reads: CATRVNTGELFF. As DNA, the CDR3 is TGTGCCACCCGGGTCAACACCGGGGAGCTGTTTTTT.

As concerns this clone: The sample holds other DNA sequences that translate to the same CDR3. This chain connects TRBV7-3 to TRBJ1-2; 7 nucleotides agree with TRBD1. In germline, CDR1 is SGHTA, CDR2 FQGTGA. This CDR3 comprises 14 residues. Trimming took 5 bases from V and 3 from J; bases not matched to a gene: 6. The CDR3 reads CASSPSGTDYGYTF. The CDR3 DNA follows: TGTGCCAGCAGCCCCTCCGGGACAGACTATGGCTACACCTTC.

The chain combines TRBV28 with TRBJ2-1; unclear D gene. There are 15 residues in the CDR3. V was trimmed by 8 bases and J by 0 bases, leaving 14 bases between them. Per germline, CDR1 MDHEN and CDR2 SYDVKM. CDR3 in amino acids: CASVHLSNSYNEQFF. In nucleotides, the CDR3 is TGTGCCAGCGTCCACCTCTCCAACTCCTACAATGAGCAGTTCTTC.

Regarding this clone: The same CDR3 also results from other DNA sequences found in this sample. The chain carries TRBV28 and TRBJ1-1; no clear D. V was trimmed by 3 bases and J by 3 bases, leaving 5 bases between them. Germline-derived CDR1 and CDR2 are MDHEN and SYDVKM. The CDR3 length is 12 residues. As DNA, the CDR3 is TGTGCCAGCAGTTTTCTGGACACTGAAGCTTTCTTT. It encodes CASSFLDTEAFF.

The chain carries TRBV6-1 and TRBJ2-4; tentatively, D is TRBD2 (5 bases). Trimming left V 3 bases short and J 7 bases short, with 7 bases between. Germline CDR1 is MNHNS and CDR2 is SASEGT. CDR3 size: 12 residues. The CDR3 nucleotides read TGTGCCAGCAGTGACCCGGGGAACATTCAGTACTTC. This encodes CASSDPGNIQYF.

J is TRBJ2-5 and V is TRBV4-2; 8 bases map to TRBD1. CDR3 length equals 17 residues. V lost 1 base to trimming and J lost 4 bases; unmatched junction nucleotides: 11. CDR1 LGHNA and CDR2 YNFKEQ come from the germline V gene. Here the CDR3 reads CASSQAPQGAEGETQYF. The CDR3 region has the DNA TGTGCCAGCAGCCAAGCCCCTCAGGGGGCGGAGGGAGAGACCCAGTACTTC.

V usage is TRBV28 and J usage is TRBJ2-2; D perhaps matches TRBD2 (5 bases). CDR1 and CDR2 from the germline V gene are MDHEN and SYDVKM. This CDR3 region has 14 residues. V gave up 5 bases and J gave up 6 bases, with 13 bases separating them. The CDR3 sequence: CASSLPEGSGELFF. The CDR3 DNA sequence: TGTGCCAGCAGTCTCCCAGAGGGTTCCGGGGAGCTGTTTTTT. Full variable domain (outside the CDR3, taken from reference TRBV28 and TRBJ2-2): DVKVTQSSRYLVKRTGEKVFLECVQDMDHENMFWYRQDPGLGLRLIYFSYDVKMKEKGDIPEGYSVSREKKERFSLILESASTNQTSMYLCASSLPEGSGELFFGEGSRLTVL.

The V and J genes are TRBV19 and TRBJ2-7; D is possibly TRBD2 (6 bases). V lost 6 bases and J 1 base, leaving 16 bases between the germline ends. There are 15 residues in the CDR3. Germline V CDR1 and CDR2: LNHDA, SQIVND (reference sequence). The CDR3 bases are TGTGCCAGTAGGGTCAGAGCGGGCGGATCCTACGAGCAGTACTTC. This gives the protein CASRVRAGGSYEQYF.